This is a list of T cell receptor beta chains from one sample in a study of blood T cell repertoires in COVID-19. The protocol was immunoSEQ multiplex PCR, while the TCRdb copy is restricted to in-frame clones and leaves out a portion. Counted here are 120,000 to 150,000 clones, roughly 76% occurring once; the ten biggest clones make up 7% to 9%. Sequencing was performed on peripheral blood. These receptors came from a human donor with acute or convalescent COVID-19. The donor label of this sample is uncertain. Each CDR3 is given with its conserved first and last residue. Each record gives: J gene, V gene, D gene, clone size, CDR3 protein, CDR3 DNA. A D gene is named only where the DNA matches it firmly. Clone size appears in some rows only: once, few, many, or a class for an expanded clone.

TRBJ1-4	TRBV15	-	-	CATSRNPPRDIEEKLFF	TGTGCCACCAGCAGGAACCCTCCCAGGGACATAGAAGAAAAACTGTTTTTT
TRBJ1-2	TRBV10-1	-	-	CAGPQGGYGYTF	TGCGCCGGGCCCCAGGGAGGTTATGGCTACACCTTC
TRBJ1-5	TRBV3-1/TRBV3-2	-	once	CASSPGQGGQPQHF	TGTGCCAGCAGCCCCGGGCAGGGAGGTCAGCCCCAGCATTTT
TRBJ2-1	TRBV24-1	-	-	CATSDVGQYNEQFF	TGTGCCACCAGTGACGTGGGGCAGTACAATGAGCAGTTCTTC
TRBJ1-2	TRBV4-1	-	-	CASSQGRGEFYGYTF	TGCGCCAGCAGCCAAGGCAGGGGCGAGTTCTATGGCTACACCTTC
TRBJ1-2	TRBV29-1	-	-	CSVGGEIDGYTF	TGCAGCGTCGGGGGAGAGATCGATGGCTACACCTTC
TRBJ2-5	TRBV6-5	-	-	CASSPGTQEGETQYF	TGTGCCAGCAGCCCCGGGACTCAGGAGGGAGAGACCCAGTACTTC
TRBJ1-1	TRBV19	-	-	CASSIAWQWNTEAFF	TGTGCCAGTAGTATAGCGTGGCAGTGGAACACTGAAGCTTTCTTT
TRBJ1-1	TRBV19	-	-	CASTLTGNTEAFF	TGTGCCAGTACCCTGACAGGTAACACTGAAGCTTTCTTT
TRBJ1-1	TRBV6-1	TRBD1	-	CASSERGGLRAFF	TGTGCCAGCAGTGAACGAGGGGGCTTACGCGCTTTCTTT
TRBJ2-1	TRBV11-1	TRBD1	-	CASSLTGGNEQFF	TGTGCCAGCAGCTTAACAGGGGGGAATGAGCAGTTCTTC
TRBJ2-2	TRBV5-4	-	few	CASSLGRGSNTGELFF	TGTGCCAGCAGCTTGGGAAGAGGGAGCAACACCGGGGAGCTGTTTTTT
TRBJ2-3	TRBV5-4	-	-	CASSLWVARDTQYF	TGTGCCAGCAGCTTGTGGGTAGCGAGAGATACGCAGTATTTT
TRBJ2-1	TRBV9	-	-	CASSFSNSPYNEQFF	TGTGCCAGCAGCTTTAGCAACTCCCCATACAATGAGCAGTTCTTC
TRBJ2-1	TRBV27	-	-	CASRDFYNEQFF	TGTGCCAGCAGGGACTTCTACAATGAGCAGTTCTTC
TRBJ1-2	TRBV5-1	TRBD1	-	CASSSTGFYGYTF	TGCGCCAGCAGCTCGACAGGGTTCTATGGCTACACCTTC